This TCR beta chain was observed in a study of PD-L1 blockade in urothelial cancer. Study context: Blood yielded a median of approximately 150,000 T cells per sample.

The assay was immunoSEQ multiplex PCR, and TCRdb's table has in-frame clones only and misses some. The repertoire consists of approximately 110,000 clones, with approximately 85% occurring once and the leading ten covering approximately 2.4%. The CDR3 is made up of 12 amino acids. The germline gives CDR1 SNHLY, CDR2 FYNNEI. The V and J ends lost 7 bases and 3 bases, in that order; junction bases with no gene match: 2. Every patient provided from 1 to 8 samples, collected pretreatment and on-treatment. This receptor was identified in a man aged 45 to 65 with urothelial cancer. Source: PBMCs, taken around atezolizumab (anti-PD-L1) treatment. The gene calls are TRBV2 and TRBJ2-7; 8 nucleotides line up with TRBD1. The CDR3 bases are TGTGCCAGCAACGGACAGGGCTACGAGCAGTACTTC. The encoded protein is CASNGQGYEQYF. Based on the CDR3 plus reference TRBV2 and TRBJ2-7, the full variable domain is EPEVTQTPSHQVTQMGQEVILRCVPISNHLYFYWYRQILGQKVEFLVSFYNNEISEKSEIFDDQFSVERPDGSNFTLKIRSTKLEDSAMYFCASNGQGYEQYFGPGTRLTVT.